The rows below give T cell receptor beta chains drawn from one sample of a study of T cell responses to AZD1222 COVID-19 vaccine. The repertoire was sequenced with immunoSEQ multiplex PCR; TCRdb's copy has only in-frame clones and lacks some. The table shows around 150,000 clones, with just under 95% occurring only once. The material sequenced was peripheral blood, taken 28 days after the second AZD1222 dose. These receptors were collected from an adult who received the AZD1222 COVID-19 vaccine. Both conserved end residues are part of each CDR3.

>TRBV4-3|TRBJ2-3
CASSFRLAETDTQYF
>TRBV6-5|TRBJ1-2
CASIAFYGYTF
>TRBV6-5|TRBJ1-2
CASTWVTGGGGGYTF
>TRBV5-1|TRBJ1-1
CASSRRAADTEAFF
>TRBV30|TRBJ1-1
CAWSREMRTEAFF
>TRBV4-1|TRBJ2-7
CASSQVPGTYYEQYF
>TRBV19|TRBJ1-5
CASSIGAGTRNQPQHF
>TRBV19|TRBJ1-4
CASSIAPHGNEKLFF
>TRBV21-1|TRBJ2-7
CASSRQGGGDEQYF
>TRBV18|TRBJ1-1
CASSTGAATEAFF
>TRBV2|TRBJ2-7
CASSELFYEQYF
>TRBV27|TRBJ1-5
CASSRQGGAQPQHF
>TRBV14|TRBJ1-2
CASSQDRGYGYTF
>TRBV29-1|TRBJ2-2
CSVGVSGELFF
>TRBV4-1|TRBJ1-2
CASSQVLSGDGYTF
>TRBV28|TRBJ1-4
CASSFSTREKLFF
>TRBV13|TRBJ2-3
CASSLGYGTDTQYF
>TRBV12-5|TRBJ2-7
CASGLTVYEQYF
>TRBV13|TRBJ2-1
CASSLDAGLQQFF
>TRBV7-3|TRBJ1-6
CASSLDSPTTNNSPLHF
>TRBV7-9|TRBJ2-3
CASSLGTGGDTQYF
>TRBV9|TRBJ2-3
CASSVVAGAITDTQYF
>TRBV5-1|TRBJ2-5
CASSLLGAETQYF
>TRBV6-5|TRBJ1-2
CASSQRANNYGYTF
>TRBV5-1|TRBJ1-2
CASSLSSYGYTF
>TRBV2|TRBJ1-2
CASILETGQAYGYTF
>TRBV5-1|TRBJ1-4
CASSESLRFNEKLFF
>TRBV19|TRBJ1-5
CASKALDNQPQHF
>TRBV5-4|TRBJ1-2
CASSFGPREGYTF
>TRBV19|TRBJ2-7
CASSPSGGHHEQYF
>TRBV6-5|TRBJ1-2
CASMGGNYGYTF
>TRBV28|TRBJ1-1
CASYKTGQGNTEAFF
>TRBV6-6|TRBJ1-1
CASSPRVTLNTEAFF
>TRBV20-1|TRBJ1-5
CSASDQDQPQHF
>TRBV19|TRBJ1-1
CASSIGGVAEAFF
>TRBV19|TRBJ2-7
CASSISGELYYEQYF
>TRBV4-2|TRBJ1-2
CASSPKGPLYGYTF
>TRBV7-2|TRBJ1-2
CASSFAGNGYTF
>TRBV7-9|TRBJ1-1
CASSLSWTEAFF
>TRBV6-1|TRBJ1-6
CASSEQVRAENSPLHF
>TRBV10-3|TRBJ1-5
CAIRSTARGNQPQHF
>TRBV9|TRBJ1-3
CASSVGPSGNTIYF
>TRBV28|TRBJ2-7
CASSPQGAGEQYF
>TRBV5-3|TRBJ1-6
CARSWKGSSYNSPLHF
>TRBV3-1/TRBV3-2|TRBJ2-1
CASSQAASLNEQFF
>TRBV4-3|TRBJ2-1
CASSQEDRAGEQFF
>TRBV12-3/TRBV12-4|TRBJ1-1
CASSQNRAFF
>TRBV7-2|TRBJ1-2
CASSPQYRGEYTF
>TRBV11-2|TRBJ2-1
CASSLGRRNSNEQFF
>TRBV5-8|TRBJ2-7
CASSPWQGSYEQYF
>TRBV6-1|TRBJ1-4
CASSEDASRKLFF